This TCR beta chain was recorded in a study of cytomegalovirus exposure and HLA in healthy donors. Study outcomes and limitations: In a later analysis, V- and J-gene trimming of beta chains associated with a DCLRE1C missense variant, replicated independently. Later analysis showed most CMV-associated TCR beta chains appearing HLA-restricted. Within an earlier analysis, most TCR beta V segments proved productive either about 87% or about 30% of the time.

With respect to this clone: Antigen unknown.

The PCR employed 60 Vbeta primers together with 13 Jbeta primers. TCRdb's table, derived via immunoSEQ multiplex PCR, lists solely in-frame clones and lacks some. The data contain fewer than 100,000 clones, less than 8% of them singletons. Germline V gene data show CDR1 as SEHNR and CDR2 as FQNEAQ (reference sequence). The CDR3 is 13 residues long. Trimming stripped 5 bases from V and 0 bases from J, with 7 bases between. The sample was PBMCs. The rearrangement uses TRBV7-9 and TRBJ1-1; maybe TRBD1 (5 bases). The origin of this receptor is a man aged 45-65 years in good health and CMV-seronegative. CDR3 sequence reads: CASSDRLNTEAFF. CDR3 nucleotide sequence: TGTGCCAGCAGCGACAGACTGAACACTGAAGCTTTCTTT.